This TCR beta chain emerged from a study of cytomegalovirus exposure and HLA in healthy donors. Study findings and constraints: A later analysis reportedly found that, within productive TCRs, an Asian-associated ancestry cluster had fewer N-insertions than the mean observed across the approximately 700 donors. Across HLA loci, a later analysis found differing TCR association rates, with DRB1 most and HLA-C fewest. For most TCR beta V segments, an earlier analysis put the productive rate at about 87% or about 30% of the time. Some V segments, TRBV6-2 and TRBV6-3 among them, were indistinguishable and were therefore excluded.

Turning to this clone: The target antigen is unknown.

The germline gives CDR1 LNHDA, CDR2 SQIVND (reference sequence). The ends were cut back, 7 bases at V and 5 bases at J, with 14 bases in the middle. The CDR3 totals 14 residues. Amplification used 60 Vbeta primers and 13 Jbeta primers. Assay: immunoSEQ multiplex PCR; the TCRdb copy retains only in-frame clones and omits some. The listing records some 130,000 clones. The chain links TRBV19 to TRBJ1-4; tentative D call: TRBD1 (6 bases). The sample taken for sequencing was PBMCs. The receptor was derived from a woman between 35 and 50 years old in good health and CMV-seropositive. The DNA for the CDR3 is TGTGCCAGTACCCCCGGGCAGGGGAATGAAAAACTGTTTTTT. Translated: CASTPGQGNEKLFF.